This TCR beta chain derives from a study of blood T cell repertoires in COVID-19. The overall study: Some COVID-19 samples were acute and others convalescent; all came from the United States, Italy and Spain. Sample material is recorded as cDNA or gDNA derived from T cells, B-cell-depleted T cells, or PBMCs.

Original processing notes: Using reference gene primer amplification, nucleated cell counts were estimated. Only in-frame clones appear in the TCRdb table, and some are missing; sequencing was by immunoSEQ multiplex PCR. The V and J calls and the clone size are those of that table, but D and trimming were determined from the DNA. The repertoire holds 90,000 to 130,000 clones, with roughly 85% as singletons. CDR3 size: 15 residues. Germline V lookup: CDR1 SGDLS, CDR2 YYNGEE. V trimming: 2 bases; J trimming: 5 bases; junction bases outside the gene matches: 5. This chain uses TRBV9 with TRBJ1-4; 8 bases are shared with TRBD1. Sequencing used peripheral blood. This sequence originates from a human donor in a cohort sampled during active COVID-19. The CDR3 spells CASSVTGDPNEKLFF. The CDR3 bases are TGTGCCAGCAGCGTGACAGGGGACCCCAATGAAAAACTGTTTTTT.